Each of the 7 T cell receptor beta chains below was sequenced from the same sample in a study of OX40 agonist ivuxolimab in advanced cancers. Assay used: immunoSEQ multiplex PCR; TCRdb lists only in-frame clones, some missing. The table shows 40,000 or so clones, with around 80% occurring only once. The source material was CD4+ or CD8+ T cells sorted from blood, sampled in a trial of the OX40 agonist ivuxolimab. The receptor set was obtained from an adult with an advanced solid tumor such as melanoma, head and neck, liver or kidney cancer.

The rearrangement uses TRBV7-9 and TRBJ2-1; D is unresolved. Germline V gene data show CDR1 as SEHNR and CDR2 as FQNEAQ (reference sequence). The ends were cut back, 3 bases at V and 12 bases at J, with 12 bases in the middle. This CDR3 has 12 amino acids. CDR3 sequence reads: CASSFADDGQFF. Here the CDR3 DNA reads TGTGCCAGCAGCTTTGCGGACGATGGGCAGTTCTTC.

This chain connects TRBV11-2 to TRBJ2-7, with TRBD2 identical over 12 bases. The CDR3 extends over 14 amino acids. CDR1 is SGHAT, CDR2 FQNNGV, per germline. Trimming removed 5 bases from V and 3 bases from J; junction bases left unmatched: 2. Here the CDR3 DNA reads TGTGCCAGCAGCCCTAGCGGGAGGGGCTACGAGCAGTACTTC. Residues: CASSPSGRGYEQYF.

The chain is built from TRBV7-3 and TRBJ2-5; unclear D gene. V lost 2 bases and J 5 bases, leaving 9 bases between the germline ends. CDR3 length: 13 amino acids. In germline, CDR1 is SGHTA, CDR2 FQGTGA. Here the CDR3 DNA reads TGTGCCAGCAGCTTATCAGTAGGCGAGACCCAGTACTTC. Encoded protein: CASSLSVGETQYF.

V gene TRBV11-3 combines with J gene TRBJ1-3; 11 bases match TRBD1. J was trimmed by 3 bases and V by 4 bases; bases with no gene match: 5. The CDR3 has 16 amino acids. In germline, CDR1 is SGHNT, CDR2 YENEEA. The CDR3 protein is CASSSPGQGDGNTIYF. CDR3 in DNA: TGTGCCAGCAGCTCCCCGGGACAGGGGGATGGAAACACCATATATTTT. The entire variable domain, with the rest obtained from reference TRBV11-3 and TRBJ1-3, is as follows: EAGVVQSPRYKIIEKKQPVAFWCNPISGHNTLYWYLQNLGQGPELLIRYENEEAVDDSQLPKDRFSAERLKGVDSTLKIQPAELGDSAVYLCASSSPGQGDGNTIYFGEGSWLTVV.

This sequence joins TRBV18 and TRBJ1-4; the match to TRBD1 covers 8 bases. There are 17 residues in the CDR3. The germline V gene has CDR1 KGHSH and CDR2 LQKENI. J gave up 10 bases and V 3 bases, and 16 bases lay outside the gene matches. The CDR3 DNA is TGTGCCAGCTCACCGACTGCTCCGGGACAGGCCGGTGGAAAACTGTTTTTT. It yields the protein CASSPTAPGQAGGKLFF.

This clone was counted a few times. The chain couples TRBV7-6 to TRBJ2-5; 7 positions agree with TRBD1. The CDR3 sequence is 16 residues long. J gave up 4 bases and V 2 bases, and 10 bases lay outside the gene matches. Germline CDR1 is SGHVS and CDR2 is FNYEAQ. CDR3 sequence: CASSLSTGTLGETQYF. DNA of the CDR3: TGTGCCAGCAGCTTATCGACAGGGACCCTGGGAGAGACCCAGTACTTC.

This sequence joins TRBV21-1 and TRBJ1-2. TRBV21-1 is a pseudogene locus. The CDR3 runs 15 residues. For the CDR3, the DNA is TGTGCCAGCAGAACAGGGAGGCGGACGATCTATGGCTACACCTTC. Translated, it gives CASRTGRRTIYGYTF.